Following are 11 T cell receptor beta chains from one sample sequenced in a study of T cell repertoires in cytomegalovirus infection. These TCRs' antigens remain unknown. TCRdb recomputed calls from the reads with MiXCR, one row per CDR3 protein. The sample gives about 770,000 distinct CDR3 sequences, about 29% of which show up once; about 12% is in the top ten. This specimen consisted of cultured CD8+ T cells from PBMCs, obtained from culture after CMV antigen stimulation. The receptors shown here come from a human donor in good health (CMV status not recorded). Some clones in this sample may be carry-over from other donors' samples.

J is TRBJ2-5 and V is TRBV7-9; no reliable D call. V lost 2 bases and J lost 13, with 20 bases in between. This CDR3 region has 14 residues. Germline V gene sequence: CDR1 SEHNR, CDR2 FQNEAQ (reference sequence). The CDR3 DNA is TGTGCCAGCAGCTTAAATCTACTCGATAGACTGGCGTACTTC. Translation: CASSLNLLDRLAYF.

This clonotype has ten or more counts. The chain has TRBV29-1 and TRBJ1-2, with D perhaps matching TRBD1 (5 bases). Germline V gene lookup returns CDR1 SQVTM and CDR2 ANQGSEA. The CDR3 has 12 amino acids. CDR3 bases: TGCAGTGAGCGGGGGGGGGATTATGGCTACACCTTC. It codes for CSERGGDYGYTF. Filled out from reference TRBV29-1 and TRBJ1-2, the complete variable domain reads SAVISQKPSRDICQRGTSLTIQCQVDSQVTMMFWYRQQPGQSLTLIATANQGSEATYESGFVIDKFPISRPNLTFSTLTVSNMSPEDSSIYLCSERGGDYGYTFGSGTRLTVV.

This clonotype was seen many times. The chain uses TRBV7-8 and TRBJ1-5; 7 nucleotides agree with TRBD1. CDR3 length: 14 amino acids. J was trimmed by 7 bases and V by 4 bases; bases with no gene match: 7. Germline values: CDR1 SGHVS, CDR2 FQNEAQ. This CDR3 is CASSSSQGGQPQHF. The CDR3, as DNA: TGTGCCAGCAGCTCCTCTCAGGGGGGGCAGCCCCAGCATTTT.

This rearrangement joins TRBV10-2 to TRBJ2-3; no definite D call. V was cut by 4 bases and J by 2 bases, with 10 bases left in between. From germline, CDR1 is WSHSY and CDR2 SAAADI. The CDR3 runs 14 residues. For the CDR3, the DNA is TGCGCCAGCAGTGCCGGCAGTGTCACAGATACGCAGTATTTT. It specifies CASSAGSVTDTQYF.

The J gene is TRBJ1-5, the V gene TRBV20-1; 9 bases match TRBD1. The J segment lost 6 bases and the V segment lost 0 bases, leaving 3 bases of the junction unmatched. CDR1 DFQATT and CDR2 SNEGSKA come from the germline V gene (reference sequence). The CDR3 length is 14 residues. The CDR3 DNA sequence: TGCAGTGCTAGAGATACAGGGGGCCCTCAGCCCCAGCATTTT. Translated, it gives CSARDTGGPQPQHF.

This clonotype was picked up a small number of times. CDR3 residues: CASRDLAGGPSDEQFF. The CDR3 DNA reads as TGTGCCAGCAGAGATCTAGCGGGGGGCCCCTCCGATGAGCAGTTCTTC. The chain carries TRBV12-3 or TRBV12-4 and TRBJ2-1; 11 bases align to TRBD2. The length of the CDR3 is 16 residues. The J segment lost 8 bases and the V segment lost 6 bases, leaving 12 bases of the junction unmatched.

V and J are TRBV20-1 and TRBJ2-1; 11 bases are a match to TRBD2. Germline assignment: CDR1 DFQATT and CDR2 SNEGSKA (reference sequence). The CDR3 extends over 14 amino acids. The V gene end was trimmed by 3 bases and the J gene end by 9 bases; junction bases not matched to a gene: 7. The CDR3 nucleotides read TGCAGTGCTAGCCTTAGCGGGGGGGCCTCTGAGCAGTTCTTC. Translated: CSASLSGGASEQFF.

This clonotype was recorded a few times. The rearrangement joins TRBV6-1 to TRBJ2-7; D is ambiguous. CDR3 size: 15 residues. Germline CDR1 and CDR2: MNHNS and SASEGT. Trimming stripped 5 bases from V and 4 bases from J, with 18 bases between. The CDR3 spells CASSSGEHPLYEQYV. The CDR3 region has the DNA TGTGCCAGCAGTTCAGGAGAGCACCCTCTTTACGAGCAGTACGTC.

The rearrangement joins TRBV27 to TRBJ2-1; no definite D call. CDR1 is MNHEY, CDR2 SMNVEV, per germline (reference sequence). Trimming stripped 2 bases from V and 1 base from J, with 18 bases between. The CDR3 has 18 amino acids. CDR3 nucleotides: TGTGCCAGCAGTTTAGTACCCCGCCTGATCGGTTCCTACAATGAGCAGTTCTTC. Protein: CASSLVPRLIGSYNEQFF.

CDR3 bases: TGTGCCAGCAGTTTGCCCCCCCAGGGATCCTACAATGAGCAGTTCTTC. Its translation is CASSLPPQGSYNEQFF. The V call is TRBV28, the J call TRBJ2-1, with D possibly matching TRBD1 (5 bases). CDR3 length: 16 amino acids. The germline CDR1 and CDR2 sequences are MDHEN and SYDVKM. The ends were cut back, 3 bases at V and 1 base at J, with 13 bases in the middle.

The chain has TRBV7-9 and TRBJ2-5; D is unresolved. The CDR3 covers 13 residues. Germline V gene lookup returns CDR1 SEHNR and CDR2 FQNEAQ (reference sequence). Trimming left V 3 bases short and J 0 bases short, with 5 bases between. The CDR3 is CASSFGNQETQYF. In DNA, the CDR3 is TGTGCCAGCAGCTTTGGTAACCAAGAGACCCAGTACTTC.